This TCR beta chain originates from a study of shared clonotypes between healthy human individuals. Study observations and caveats: The sole specimen, blood, was sampled, and tissue repertoires likely differ. Genetic and exposure-history diversity was limited by the small donor number.

The protocol was immunoSEQ multiplex PCR, while the TCRdb copy is restricted to in-frame clones and leaves out a portion. Of about 1.5 million clones listed, approximately 98% are singletons. Trimming removed 0 bases at V and 5 bases at J, with 11 bases between. The CDR3 contains 14 residues. Germline-derived CDR1 and CDR2 are SGHRS and YFSETQ. The donors were adults (healthy and HIV-negative) with no recent acute infections or vaccinations. Points on this clone: Its matching antigen is unknown.

Sequencing was performed on naive CD4+ T cells sorted from blood. Noted subset: CD45RA+ positively selected. The origin of this receptor is a man younger than 45 in good health. The chain is built from TRBV5-1 and TRBJ2-5; no firm D call. The CDR3 DNA is TGCGCCAGCAGCTTGGGTCAGTCCCGGGAGACCCAGTACTTC. Translation: CASSLGQSRETQYF.